The clone carrying this T cell receptor beta chain was observed a single time. Exclusions: uncontrolled infection, other autoimmune disease, pregnancy, lactation. Diagnosis rested on symptoms, serum thyroxine and TRAb, thyroid ultrasound, and orbital computed tomography. The sample originates from a study of T cells in Graves' hyperthyroidism and ophthalmopathy. Study in general: At the time of initial diagnosis and before any treatment, peripheral blood was collected.

CDR1 and CDR2 (germline): SEHNR, FQNEAQ (reference sequence). The CDR3 consists of 15 residues. The trim removed 10 bases at V and 1 base at J, leaving 9 bases unmatched. TCR beta CDR3 regions were amplified from RNA. When the TCR CDR3 underwent first-round RT-PCR, the HTBI primer set was used. One entry per CDR3 protein, called by TCRdb with MiXCR from the multiplex PCR reads. There are about 600,000 distinct CDR3 sequences in the sample; 16% occur only once, and under 3.5% lies in the top ten. The chain is built from TRBV7-9 and TRBJ2-4; 8 nucleotides align to TRBD2. The sequence derives from a middle-aged woman with Graves' ophthalmopathy. Material: blood. CDR3: CANTHGGAAKNIQYF. The CDR3 DNA follows: TGTGCCAACACCCACGGGGGGGCGGCCAAAAACATTCAGTACTTC.